The rows below give T cell receptor beta chains drawn from one sample of a study of blood T cells in healthy people across ages. Via MiXCR, TCRdb re-called the 5' RACE reads, giving one row per CDR3 protein. Among about 1,400,000 distinct CDR3 sequences, around 39% were seen once, and the ten largest hold approximately 7.9%. Sample: blood. Receptor source: a woman aged 18-29 years in good health. The CDR3 runs from the conserved cysteine through the conserved F or W. The D gene is left open where the match is weak. Some rows have no size entry. The others give once, few or many, or a class for an expanded clone.

cdr3_length	v_call	d_call	j_call	clone_size	cdr3_aa	cdr3_nt
14	TRBV5-1	-	TRBJ2-5	-	CASSLDRARETQYF	TGCGCCAGCAGCTTGGACAGGGCTCGCGAGACCCAGTACTTC
13	TRBV18	-	TRBJ2-3	-	CASSSLQTDTQYF	TGTGCCAGCTCATCCTTACAAACAGATACGCAGTATTTT
14	TRBV11-2	TRBD1	TRBJ1-4	-	CASTTGTGLAKLFF	TGTGCCAGCACCACCGGGACAGGCCTTGCAAAACTGTTTTTT
14	TRBV11-1	-	TRBJ2-1	-	CASSWQLGLNEQFF	TGTGCCAGCAGCTGGCAACTCGGGCTCAATGAGCAGTTCTTC
13	TRBV30	-	TRBJ1-5	-	CAWNPGYNQPQHF	TGTGCCTGGAATCCCGGTTACAATCAGCCCCAGCATTTT
15	TRBV25-1	-	TRBJ1-4	-	CVSSHTTATNEKLFF	TGTGTCAGCAGCCACACTACAGCAACTAATGAAAAACTGTTTTTT
14	TRBV10-3	TRBD1	TRBJ2-7	-	CAISEDRDRYEQYF	TGTGCCATCAGTGAGGACAGGGACAGATACGAGCAGTACTTC
14	TRBV7-9	TRBD1	TRBJ1-2	few	CASYLQGPYYGYTF	TGTGCCAGCTATTTACAGGGGCCGTACTATGGCTACACCTTC
16	TRBV2	TRBD2	TRBJ2-3	-	CASSVGLAGVADTQYF	TGTGCCAGCAGTGTGGGGTTAGCGGGGGTAGCAGATACGCAGTATTTT
15	TRBV9	TRBD1	TRBJ2-7	-	CASSLRDSSTYEQYF	TGTGCCAGCAGCCTGAGGGACAGTTCGACCTACGAGCAGTACTTC
16	TRBV9	-	TRBJ1-4	-	CASSASWAATKEKLFF	TGTGCCAGCAGCGCGTCCTGGGCAGCTACTAAGGAAAAACTGTTTTTT
12	TRBV5-5	-	TRBJ1-1	few	CARAEASTEAFF	TGTGCCAGAGCGGAGGCATCCACTGAAGCTTTCTTT
15	TRBV6-5	TRBD1	TRBJ2-7	-	CASTSGTGIGYEQYF	TGTGCCAGCACCTCCGGGACAGGGATCGGCTACGAGCAGTACTTC
13	TRBV15	TRBD2	TRBJ2-5	-	CAASITSGETQYF	TGTGCCGCCAGCATAACTAGCGGTGAGACCCAGTACTTC
10	TRBV12-3/TRBV12-4	-	TRBJ2-1	few	CAGGGNEQFF	TGTGCCGGCGGCGGCAATGAGCAGTTCTTC